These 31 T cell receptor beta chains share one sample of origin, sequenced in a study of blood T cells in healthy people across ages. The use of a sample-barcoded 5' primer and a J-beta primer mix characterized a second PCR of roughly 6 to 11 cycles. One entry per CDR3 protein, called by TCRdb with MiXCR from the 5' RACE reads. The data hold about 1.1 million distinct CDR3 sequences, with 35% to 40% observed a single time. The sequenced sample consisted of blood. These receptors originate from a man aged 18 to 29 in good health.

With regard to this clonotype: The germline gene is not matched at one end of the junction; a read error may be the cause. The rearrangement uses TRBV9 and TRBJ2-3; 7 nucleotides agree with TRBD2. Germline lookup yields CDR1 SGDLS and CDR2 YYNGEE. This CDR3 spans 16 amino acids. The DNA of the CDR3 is TGTGCCAGCAGCTTCGCTAGCGGTGCTAGCACAGATGCGCAGTATTTT. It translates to CASSFASGASTDAQYF.

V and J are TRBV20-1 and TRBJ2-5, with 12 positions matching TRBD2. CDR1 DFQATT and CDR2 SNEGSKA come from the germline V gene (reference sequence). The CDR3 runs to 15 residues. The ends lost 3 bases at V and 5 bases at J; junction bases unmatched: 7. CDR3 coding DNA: TGCAGTGCTAGTCTAGCGGGGGGGCTCATCGAGACCCAGTACTTC. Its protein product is CSASLAGGLIETQYF.

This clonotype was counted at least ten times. CDR3 protein: CSVWDDRTYEQYF. CDR3 DNA: TGCAGTGTTTGGGACGACAGAACCTACGAGCAGTACTTC. The chain links TRBV20-1 to TRBJ2-7, with D perhaps being TRBD1 or TRBD2 (5 bases each). With 7 bases removed from V and 2 bases from J, the gap between germline ends came to 15 bases. The CDR3 sequence is 13 residues long. Germline CDR1 and CDR2: DFQATT and SNEGSKA (reference sequence).

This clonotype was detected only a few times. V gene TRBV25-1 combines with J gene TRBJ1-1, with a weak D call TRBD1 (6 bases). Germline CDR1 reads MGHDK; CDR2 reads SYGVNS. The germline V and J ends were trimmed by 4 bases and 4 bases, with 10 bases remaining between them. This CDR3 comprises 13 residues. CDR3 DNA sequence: TGTGCCAGCAGTGTCCCAGGGGCCACTGAAGCTTTCTTT. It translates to CASSVPGATEAFF.

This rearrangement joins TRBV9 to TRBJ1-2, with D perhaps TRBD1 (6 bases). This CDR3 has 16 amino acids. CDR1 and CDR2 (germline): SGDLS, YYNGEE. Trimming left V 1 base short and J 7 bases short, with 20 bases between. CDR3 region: CASSVSLETGGGGYTF. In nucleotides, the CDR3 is TGTGCCAGCAGCGTATCATTGGAAACCGGGGGCGGTGGCTACACCTTC.

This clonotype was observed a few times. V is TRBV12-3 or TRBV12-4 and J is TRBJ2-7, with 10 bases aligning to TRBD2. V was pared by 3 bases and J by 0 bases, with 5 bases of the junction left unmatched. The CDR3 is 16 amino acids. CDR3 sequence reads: CASSFTSGTGSYEQYF. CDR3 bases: TGTGCCAGCAGTTTTACTAGCGGGACGGGCTCCTACGAGCAGTACTTC.

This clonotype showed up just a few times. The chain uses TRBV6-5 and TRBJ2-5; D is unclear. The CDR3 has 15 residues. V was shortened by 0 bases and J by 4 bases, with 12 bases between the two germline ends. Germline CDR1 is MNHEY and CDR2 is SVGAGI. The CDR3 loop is CASSYSGTLGETQYF. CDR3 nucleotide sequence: TGTGCCAGCAGTTACTCTGGAACGCTGGGAGAGACCCAGTACTTC.

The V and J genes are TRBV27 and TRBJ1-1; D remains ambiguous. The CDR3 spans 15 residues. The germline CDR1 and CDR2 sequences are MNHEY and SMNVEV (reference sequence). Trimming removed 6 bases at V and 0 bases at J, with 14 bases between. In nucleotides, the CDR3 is TGTGCCAGCAGCTTTTCTATTGGGGTGAACACTGAAGCTTTCTTT. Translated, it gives CASSFSIGVNTEAFF.

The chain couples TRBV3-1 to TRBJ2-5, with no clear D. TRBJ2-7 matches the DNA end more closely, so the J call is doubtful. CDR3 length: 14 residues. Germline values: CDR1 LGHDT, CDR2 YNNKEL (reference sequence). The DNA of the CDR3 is TGTGCCAGCAGCCCAAGTCCCCAGGTCCACGAGCAGTACTTC. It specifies CASSPSPQVHEQYF.

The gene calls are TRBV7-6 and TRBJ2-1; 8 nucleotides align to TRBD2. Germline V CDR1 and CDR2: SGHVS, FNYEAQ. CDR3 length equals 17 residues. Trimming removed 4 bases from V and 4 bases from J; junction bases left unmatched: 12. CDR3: CASSSPLQASGYNEQFF. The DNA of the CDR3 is TGTGCCAGCAGCTCCCCCCTACAGGCTAGCGGGTACAATGAGCAGTTCTTC.

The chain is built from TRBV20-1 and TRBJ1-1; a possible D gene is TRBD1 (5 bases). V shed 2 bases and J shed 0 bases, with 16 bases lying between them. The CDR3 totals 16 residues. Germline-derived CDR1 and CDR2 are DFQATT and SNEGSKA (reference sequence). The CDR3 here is CSARRPGTDLNTEAFF. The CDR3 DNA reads TGCAGTGCTAGACGTCCCGGGACGGATTTGAACACTGAAGCTTTCTTT.

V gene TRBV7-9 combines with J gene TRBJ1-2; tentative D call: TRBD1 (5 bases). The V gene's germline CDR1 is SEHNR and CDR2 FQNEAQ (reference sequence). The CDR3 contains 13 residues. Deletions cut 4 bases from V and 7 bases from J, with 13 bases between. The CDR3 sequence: CASSSREGRGYTF. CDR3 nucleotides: TGTGCCAGCAGCTCCCGAGAGGGGCGTGGCTACACCTTC.

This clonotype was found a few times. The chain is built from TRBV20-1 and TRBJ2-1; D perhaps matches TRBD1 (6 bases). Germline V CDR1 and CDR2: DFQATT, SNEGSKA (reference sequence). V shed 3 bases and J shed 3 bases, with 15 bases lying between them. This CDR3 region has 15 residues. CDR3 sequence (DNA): TGCAGTGCTAGGCAGGGGACCAACGACTACAATGAGCAGTTCTTC. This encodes CSARQGTNDYNEQFF.

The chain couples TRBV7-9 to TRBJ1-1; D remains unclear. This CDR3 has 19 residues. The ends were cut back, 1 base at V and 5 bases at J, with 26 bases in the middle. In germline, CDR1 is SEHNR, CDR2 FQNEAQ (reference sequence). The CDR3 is CASSLDPALPVAARTEAFF. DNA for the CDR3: TGTGCCAGCAGCTTAGACCCGGCACTCCCCGTCGCAGCGAGGACTGAAGCTTTCTTT.

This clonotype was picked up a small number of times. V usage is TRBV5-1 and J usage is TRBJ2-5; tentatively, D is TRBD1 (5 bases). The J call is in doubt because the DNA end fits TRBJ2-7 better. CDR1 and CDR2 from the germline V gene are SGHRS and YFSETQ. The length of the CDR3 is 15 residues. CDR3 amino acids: CASSWALDRLYEQYF. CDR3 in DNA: TGCGCCAGCAGCTGGGCCCTTGACAGACTCTACGAGCAGTACTTC.

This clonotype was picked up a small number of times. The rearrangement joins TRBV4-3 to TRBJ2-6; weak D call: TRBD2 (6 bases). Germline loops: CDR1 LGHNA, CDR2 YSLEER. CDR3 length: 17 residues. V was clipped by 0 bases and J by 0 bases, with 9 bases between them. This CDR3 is CASSQDFGSSGANVLTF. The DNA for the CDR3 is TGCGCCAGCAGCCAAGATTTCGGGAGCTCTGGGGCCAACGTCCTGACTTTC.

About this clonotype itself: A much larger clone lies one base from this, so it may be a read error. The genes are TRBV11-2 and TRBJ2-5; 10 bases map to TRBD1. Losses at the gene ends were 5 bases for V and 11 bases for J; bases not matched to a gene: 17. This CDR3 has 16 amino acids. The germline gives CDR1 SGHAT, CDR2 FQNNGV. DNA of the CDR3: TGTGCCAGCAGCATGACCGGGACAGGGGCCAACTACGTGCAGTACTTC. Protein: CASSMTGTGANYVQYF.

For the CDR3, the DNA is TGTGCCAGCAGTCCGTCCTTCTATGGCTACACCTTC. It specifies CASSPSFYGYTF. The V gene is TRBV6-6, the J gene TRBJ1-2; no clear D gene. The germline V and J ends were trimmed by 5 bases and 4 bases, with 8 bases remaining between them. CDR1 is MNHNY, CDR2 SVGAGI, per germline (reference sequence). This CDR3 region has 12 residues.

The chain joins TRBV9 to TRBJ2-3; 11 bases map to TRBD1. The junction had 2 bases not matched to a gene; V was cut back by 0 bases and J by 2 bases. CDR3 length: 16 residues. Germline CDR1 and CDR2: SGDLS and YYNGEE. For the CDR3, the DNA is TGTGCCAGCAGCGTAGGGACAGGGGGCAACACAGATACGCAGTATTTT. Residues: CASSVGTGGNTDTQYF.

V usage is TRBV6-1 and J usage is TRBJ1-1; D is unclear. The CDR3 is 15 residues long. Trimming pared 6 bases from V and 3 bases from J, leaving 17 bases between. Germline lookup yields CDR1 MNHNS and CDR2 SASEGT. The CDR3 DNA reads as TGTGCCAGCAGCTATAGATTCGACACTTACACTGAAGCTTTCTTT. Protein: CASSYRFDTYTEAFF.

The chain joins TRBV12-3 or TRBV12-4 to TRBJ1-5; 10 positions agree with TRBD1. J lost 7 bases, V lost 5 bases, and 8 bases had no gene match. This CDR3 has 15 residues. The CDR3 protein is CASSPGRTGGQPQHF. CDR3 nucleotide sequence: TGTGCCAGCAGTCCGGGGAGGACAGGGGGACAGCCCCAGCATTTT.

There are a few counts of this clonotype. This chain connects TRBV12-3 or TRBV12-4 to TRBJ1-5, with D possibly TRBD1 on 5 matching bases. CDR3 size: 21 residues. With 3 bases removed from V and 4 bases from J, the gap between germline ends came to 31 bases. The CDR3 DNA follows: TGTGCCAGCAGTTTCGTACGCACGATCGACGGACAAGGGAATGCAAATCAGCCCCAGCATTTT. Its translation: CASSFVRTIDGQGNANQPQHF.

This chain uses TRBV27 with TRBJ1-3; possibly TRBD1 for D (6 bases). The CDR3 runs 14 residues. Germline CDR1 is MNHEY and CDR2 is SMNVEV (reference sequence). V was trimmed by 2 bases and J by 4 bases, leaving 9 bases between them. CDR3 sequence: CASSLGQFGNTIYF. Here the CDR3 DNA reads TGTGCCAGCAGTTTAGGACAGTTCGGAAACACCATATATTTT.

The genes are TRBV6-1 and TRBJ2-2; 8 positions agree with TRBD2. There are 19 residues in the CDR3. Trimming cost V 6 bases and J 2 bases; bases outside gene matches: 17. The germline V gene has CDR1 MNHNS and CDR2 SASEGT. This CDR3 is CASSRYGGAILTNTGELFF. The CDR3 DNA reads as TGTGCCAGCAGCCGGTACGGGGGGGCCATTTTAACTAACACCGGGGAGCTGTTTTTT.

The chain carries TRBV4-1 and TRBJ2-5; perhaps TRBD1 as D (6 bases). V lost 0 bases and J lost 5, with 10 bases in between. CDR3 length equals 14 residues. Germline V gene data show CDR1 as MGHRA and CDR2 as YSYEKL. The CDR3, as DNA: TGCGCCAGCAGCCAAGATCAGGGACACGAGACCCAGTACTTC. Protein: CASSQDQGHETQYF.

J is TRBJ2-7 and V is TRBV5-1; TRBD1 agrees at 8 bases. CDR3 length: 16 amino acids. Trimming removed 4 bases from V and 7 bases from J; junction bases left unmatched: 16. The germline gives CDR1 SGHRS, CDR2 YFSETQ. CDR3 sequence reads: CASSPLDRGPFNEQYF. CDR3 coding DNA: TGCGCCAGCAGCCCACTTGACAGGGGCCCTTTCAATGAGCAGTACTTC.

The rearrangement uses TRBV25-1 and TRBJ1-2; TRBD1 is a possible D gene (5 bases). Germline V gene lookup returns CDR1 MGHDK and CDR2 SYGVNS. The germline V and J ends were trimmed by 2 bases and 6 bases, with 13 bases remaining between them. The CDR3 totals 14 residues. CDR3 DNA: TGTGCCAGCAGTGAACTTGCGCAGGGTCATGGCTACACCTTC. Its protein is CASSELAQGHGYTF.

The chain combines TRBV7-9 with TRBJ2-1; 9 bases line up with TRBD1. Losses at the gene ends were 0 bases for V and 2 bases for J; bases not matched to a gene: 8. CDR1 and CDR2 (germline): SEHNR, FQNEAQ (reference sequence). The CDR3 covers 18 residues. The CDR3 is CASSLAPGTGPPYNEQFF. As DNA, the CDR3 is TGTGCCAGCAGCTTAGCTCCCGGGACAGGGCCTCCCTACAATGAGCAGTTCTTC. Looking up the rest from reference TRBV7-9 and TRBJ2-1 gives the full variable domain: DTGVSQNPRHKITKRGQNVTFRCDPISEHNRLYWYRQTLGQGPEFLTYFQNEAQLEKSRLLSDRFSAERPKGSFSTLEIQRTEQGDSAMYLCASSLAPGTGPPYNEQFFGPGTRLTVL.

The CDR3 region is CASSLSDPMRDTQYF. For the CDR3, the DNA is TGTGCCAGCAGTTTATCGGACCCCATGAGAGATACGCAGTATTTT. The gene calls are TRBV27 and TRBJ2-3; D is uncertain. V dropped 0 bases and J dropped 5 bases, with 12 bases sitting between them. Germline CDR1 and CDR2: MNHEY and SMNVEV (reference sequence). CDR3 size: 15 residues.

CDR3 sequence reads: CASSQLAGLGGDTQYF. The CDR3 bases are TGTGCCAGCAGTCAACTAGCGGGACTCGGGGGGGATACGCAGTATTTT. The chain employs TRBV6-6 and TRBJ2-3; 10 nucleotides agree with TRBD2. V gave up 5 bases and J gave up 6 bases; unmatched junction bases: 11. This CDR3 spans 16 amino acids. Germline V gene lookup returns CDR1 MNHNY and CDR2 SVGAGI (reference sequence).

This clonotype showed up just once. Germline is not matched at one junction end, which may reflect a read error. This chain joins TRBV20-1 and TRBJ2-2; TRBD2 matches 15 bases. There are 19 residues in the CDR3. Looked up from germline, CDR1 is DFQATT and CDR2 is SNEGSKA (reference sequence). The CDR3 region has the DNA TGCGGTGCTACGTCCCTGGGACTAGCGGGGGGCCCGAACACCGGGGAGCTGTTTTTT. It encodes CGATSLGLAGGPNTGELFF.